These T cell receptor beta chains were read from a single sample in a study of T cells in localized non-small cell lung cancer. The data were produced by immunoSEQ multiplex PCR, yet TCRdb's version contains in-frame clones alone and is incomplete. The sample records about 78,000 clones, about four fifths being singletons. Sample: peripheral blood, taken before any cancer treatment. These receptors were taken from a man aged 35 to 70 with stage I lung adenocarcinoma. Both conserved end residues are part of each CDR3. D genes are given only for firm matches. Not all rows give a size; the values are once, few, many and, for expanded clones, a class.

CDR3 length,V gene,J gene,clone size,D gene,CDR3 protein,CDR3 DNA
15,TRBV7-3,TRBJ2-3,.,.,CASSLGPSPTDTQYF,TGTGCCAGCAGCTTGGGACCTTCCCCCACAGATACGCAGTATTTT
15,TRBV7-9,TRBJ2-1,.,.,CASSLVSFGSNEQFF,TGTGCCAGCAGCTTAGTGTCGTTTGGTTCTAATGAGCAGTTCTTC
15,TRBV5-1,TRBJ2-3,.,TRBD2,CATSYSGAYTDTQYF,TGCGCCACCTCGTACAGCGGGGCTTACACAGATACGCAGTATTTT
14,TRBV2,TRBJ2-2,few,.,CASSDGSRTGELFF,TGTGCCAGCAGTGATGGGTCCCGGACCGGGGAGCTGTTTTTT
15,TRBV5-1,TRBJ1-2,.,.,CASSSDNLNSYGYTF,TGCGCCAGCAGCTCGGACAACCTAAACTCCTATGGCTACACCTTC
15,TRBV28,TRBJ1-2,.,.,CASSPLVGFSYGYTF,TGTGCCAGCAGTCCCCTTGTGGGATTCAGCTATGGCTACACCTTC
14,TRBV2,TRBJ2-3,.,TRBD2,CARGTSGRATTQYF,TGTGCCAGAGGGACTAGCGGGAGGGCCACTACGCAGTATTTT
15,TRBV9,TRBJ1-2,few,.,CASSVTPDVGSRYTF,TGTGCCAGCAGCGTAACCCCGGATGTAGGGTCACGCTACACCTTC
14,TRBV10-3,TRBJ2-7,.,TRBD1,CAIGARQGIDEQYF,TGTGCCATCGGAGCTCGACAGGGTATCGACGAGCAGTACTTC
16,TRBV2,TRBJ2-1,.,TRBD2,CASSSLGGSGRGEQFF,TGTGCCAGCAGTAGTCTCGGTGGTAGCGGGAGAGGTGAGCAGTTCTTC
15,TRBV27,TRBJ1-1,.,.,CASSPRESRGTEAFF,TGTGCCAGCAGTCCCCGGGAATCAAGGGGAACTGAAGCTTTCTTT
15,TRBV7-7,TRBJ2-6,few,.,CASSPTYSGANVLTF,TGTGCCAGCAGCCCGACATACTCTGGGGCCAACGTCCTGACTTTC
15,TRBV5-1,TRBJ2-1,.,.,CASSLGGASYNEQFF,TGCGCCAGCAGCTTGGGGGGAGCGTCCTACAATGAGCAGTTCTTC
16,TRBV2,TRBJ2-4,.,TRBD2,CASSEKGSGSQNIQYF,TGTGCCAGCAGTGAAAAGGGTAGCGGGAGCCAAAACATTCAGTACTTC
15,TRBV12-2,TRBJ2-7,.,.,CASRINPFGAYEQYF,TGTGCAAGTCGCATTAACCCCTTTGGAGCCTACGAGCAGTACTTC
14,TRBV6-5,TRBJ2-7,.,TRBD1,CASSYQSTGDQQYF,TGTGCCAGCAGTTACCAATCCACAGGGGACCAGCAGTACTTC
15,TRBV9,TRBJ2-7,.,TRBD1,CASSDSDRGGGEQYF,TGTGCCAGCAGCGATTCGGACAGGGGAGGGGGCGAGCAGTACTTC
15,TRBV7-2,TRBJ2-7,.,TRBD1,CASSPTGTGNYEQYF,TGTGCCAGCAGCCCTACCGGGACAGGGAACTACGAGCAGTACTTC
14,TRBV14,TRBJ2-7,.,.,CASSQGQITYEQYF,TGTGCCAGCAGCCAAGGACAGATTACCTACGAGCAGTACTTC
15,TRBV10-3,TRBJ2-5,few,TRBD2,CAISVGAGAGETQYF,TGTGCCATCAGTGTAGGAGCGGGAGCAGGAGAGACCCAGTACTTC
13,TRBV7-3,TRBJ2-3,.,.,CASSAIKADTQYF,TGTGCCAGCAGCGCCATTAAAGCAGATACGCAGTATTTT
13,TRBV6-1,TRBJ2-3,.,.,CAGGSVYTDTQYF,TGTGCCGGAGGCAGTGTATACACAGATACGCAGTATTTT
12,TRBV28,TRBJ2-7,.,.,CASSPSRYEQYF,TGTGCCAGCAGTCCCAGCCGCTACGAGCAGTACTTC
13,TRBV28,TRBJ2-1,.,.,CASTLGRSNEQFF,TGTGCCAGCACCCTGGGTAGATCTAATGAGCAGTTCTTC
14,TRBV7-2,TRBJ2-1,.,TRBD1,CASSSRDRYNEQFF,TGTGCCAGCAGCTCCAGGGACAGATACAATGAGCAGTTCTTC
15,TRBV27,TRBJ1-4,.,TRBD1,CASRYTGVANEKLFF,TGTGCCAGCAGATACACAGGGGTCGCTAATGAAAAACTGTTTTTT
14,TRBV7-9,TRBJ2-3,.,.,CASSLPRRDHTQYF,TGTGCCAGCAGCTTACCGCGCCGGGATCATACGCAGTATTTT
16,TRBV5-3,TRBJ1-5,once,.,CARSHGTENSNQPQHF,TGTGCCAGAAGCCATGGGACGGAGAATAGCAATCAGCCCCAGCATTTT